The 21 T cell receptor beta chains reported below all come from one sample, sequenced in a study of T cell responses to AZD1222 COVID-19 vaccine. Method: immunoSEQ multiplex PCR; TCRdb's copy keeps in-frame clones and lacks some. The profile shows fewer than 65,000 clones, around 80% of them singletons. The sample was peripheral blood, taken on day 0 of AZD1222 vaccination. These TCRs come from an adult in good health.

The chain employs TRBV6-2 or TRBV6-3 and TRBJ1-5; TRBD1 aligns across 8 bases. CDR1 and CDR2 (germline): MNHEY, SVGEGT. Trimming removed 6 bases from V and 4 bases from J; junction bases left unmatched: 8. This CDR3 spans 15 amino acids. As DNA, the CDR3 is TGTGCCAGCAGCCGACAGGGGCTGGGGAATCAGCCCCAGCATTTT. Amino acid sequence: CASSRQGLGNQPQHF.

The chain uses TRBV19 and TRBJ1-2; the match to TRBD1 covers 9 bases. Germline V gives CDR1 LNHDA, CDR2 SQIVND (reference sequence). The trim removed 8 bases at V and 3 bases at J, leaving 10 bases unmatched. This CDR3 comprises 15 residues. CDR3 region: CASSRTGGADYGYTF. The CDR3 DNA reads as TGTGCCAGTTCCAGAACAGGGGGCGCGGACTATGGCTACACCTTC.

V gene TRBV19 combines with J gene TRBJ2-3, with D uncertain. Germline lookup yields CDR1 LNHDA and CDR2 SQIVND (reference sequence). The CDR3 covers 14 residues. V was clipped by 6 bases and J by 4 bases, with 14 bases between them. The CDR3: CASRVYLTADTQYF. CDR3 nucleotide sequence: TGTGCCAGTAGGGTTTACCTGACGGCAGATACGCAGTATTTT.

The CDR3 sequence is CASSYLTGFGTEAFF. Written as DNA, the CDR3 is TGTGCCAGCAGTTACCTTACGGGTTTCGGCACTGAAGCTTTCTTT. The chain links TRBV6-5 to TRBJ1-1; the D is unclear. The V and J ends lost 2 bases and 4 bases respectively, with 14 bases between them. The CDR3 runs to 15 residues. CDR1 is MNHEY, CDR2 SVGAGI, per germline.

This clone was counted a single time. The chain couples TRBV11-1 to TRBJ2-3; 8 bases are a match to TRBD1. The J segment lost 2 bases and the V segment lost 5 bases, leaving 6 bases of the junction unmatched. Per germline, CDR1 SGHAT and CDR2 FQDESV (reference sequence). The CDR3 has 15 residues. As DNA, the CDR3 is TGTGCCAGCAGCCCAGGACAGGGAAACACAGATACGCAGTATTTT. Protein: CASSPGQGNTDTQYF.

V gene TRBV7-9 combines with J gene TRBJ2-1, with D maybe TRBD1 (5 bases). CDR3 length: 16 amino acids. Germline CDR1 and CDR2: SEHNR and FQNEAQ (reference sequence). Trimming removed 5 bases at V and 5 bases at J, with 19 bases between. CDR3 sequence reads: CASSREVGRVHNEQFF. CDR3 sequence (DNA): TGTGCCAGCAGCCGAGAGGTCGGCAGGGTCCACAATGAGCAGTTCTTC.

The chain carries TRBV18 and TRBJ1-3, with 7 nucleotides matching TRBD1. CDR1 is KGHSH, CDR2 LQKENI, per germline. The CDR3 contains 16 residues. Trimming took 2 bases from V and 3 from J; bases not matched to a gene: 7. The CDR3 spells CASSPGQASGGNTIYF. The CDR3 nucleotides read TGTGCCAGCTCACCAGGACAGGCTTCAGGTGGAAACACCATATATTTT. The whole variable domain, remainder taken from reference TRBV18 and TRBJ1-3, is NAGVMQNPRHLVRRRGQEARLRCSPMKGHSHVYWYRQLPEEGLKFMVYLQKENIIDESGMPKERFSAEFPKEGPSILRIQQVVRGDSAAYFCASSPGQASGGNTIYFGEGSWLTVV.

J is TRBJ1-2 and V is TRBV3-1 (or the pseudogene TRBV3-2); 11 positions agree with TRBD1. The ends lost 4 bases at V and 8 bases at J; junction bases unmatched: 9. The V gene's germline CDR1 is LGHDT and CDR2 YNNKEL (reference sequence). This CDR3 spans 15 amino acids. DNA of the CDR3: TGTGCCAGCAGCCGGACAGGGGGCGCGAGAATAGGCTACACCTTC. It encodes CASSRTGGARIGYTF.

The chain is built from TRBV14 and TRBJ2-5; TRBD1 agrees at 8 bases. Germline V gives CDR1 SGHDN, CDR2 FVKESK. CDR3 length: 15 residues. Trimming took 8 bases from V and 5 from J; bases not matched to a gene: 13. The CDR3 spells CASAGSRGLLETQYF. The CDR3 DNA reads TGTGCCAGCGCCGGGTCCAGGGGGCTCCTCGAGACCCAGTACTTC.

The V call is TRBV4-1, the J call TRBJ1-5; D is perhaps TRBD1 (5 bases). Germline values: CDR1 MGHRA, CDR2 YSYEKL. The CDR3 sequence is 15 residues long. Deletions cut 1 base from V and 5 bases from J, with 12 bases between. As DNA, the CDR3 is TGCGCCAGCAGCCAAGCCGATCGAGGGGATCAGCCCCAGCATTTT. Encoded protein: CASSQADRGDQPQHF.

The chain carries TRBV18 and TRBJ2-5, with 7 positions matching TRBD2. This CDR3 spans 15 amino acids. Germline CDR1 KGHSH, CDR2 LQKENI. V shed 3 bases and J 2 bases; nucleotides not matched to a gene: 6. CDR3 bases: TGTGCCAGCTCACCGGAGCGGGGCACTCAAGAGACCCAGTACTTC. It translates to CASSPERGTQETQYF.

This clone was counted once. The genes are TRBV11-3 and TRBJ1-1; D is uncertain. The CDR3 consists of 13 residues. Trimming left V 2 bases short and J 2 bases short, with 6 bases between. Germline loops: CDR1 SGHNT, CDR2 YENEEA. CDR3 amino acids: CASSLTGNTEAFF. Here the CDR3 DNA reads TGTGCCAGCAGCTTAACTGGTAACACTGAAGCTTTCTTT.

The chain couples TRBV2 to TRBJ2-7; D is unresolved. Germline V gene lookup returns CDR1 SNHLY and CDR2 FYNNEI. Trimming left V 6 bases short and J 7 bases short, with 10 bases between. The CDR3 covers 11 residues. The CDR3 coding sequence is TGTGCCAGCAGCGTTGAGAGGGAGCAGTACTTC. This translates into CASSVEREQYF. The variable domain in full, with the rest retrieved from reference TRBV2 and TRBJ2-7, is EPEVTQTPSHQVTQMGQEVILRCVPISNHLYFYWYRQILGQKVEFLVSFYNNEISEKSEIFDDQFSVERPDGSNFTLKIRSTKLEDSAMYFCASSVEREQYFGPGTRLTVT.

This clone was seen only a few times. The chain has TRBV14 and TRBJ1-6, with D uncertain. The CDR3 runs 15 residues. The V gene's germline CDR1 is SGHDN and CDR2 FVKESK. V lost 4 bases, J lost 9 bases, and 16 bases lay in between. CDR3 DNA sequence: TGTGCCAGCAGCCCGACGAATAGTCCGACTTCACCCCTCCACTTT. This encodes CASSPTNSPTSPLHF.

Judged by abundance, this clone is medium-sized. The chain uses TRBV7-6 and TRBJ1-5; D is undetermined. Germline lookup yields CDR1 SGHVS and CDR2 FNYEAQ. The CDR3 covers 16 residues. The V end lost 0 bases, the J end lost 2 bases, and 11 bases lay between the germline ends. As DNA, the CDR3 is TGTGCCAGCAGCTTAGCTGGTCCCGGAGGCAATCAGCCCCAGCATTTT. Translation gives CASSLAGPGGNQPQHF.

The rearrangement links TRBV6-2 or TRBV6-3 to TRBJ2-7; D is undetermined. The CDR3 extends over 13 amino acids. The V end lost 3 bases, the J end lost 2 bases, and 8 bases lay between the germline ends. Germline V gene sequence: CDR1 MNHEY, CDR2 SVGEGT. CDR3 coding DNA: TGTGCCAGCAGTTATCGGTCCGCCTACGAGCAGTACTTC. Translating it yields CASSYRSAYEQYF.

This clone was counted a few times. The CDR3 bases are TGCAGCGTGGGACAACTCGAGGGAACTGAAGCTTTCTTT. It translates to CSVGQLEGTEAFF. The V gene is TRBV29-1, the J gene TRBJ1-1; D is possibly TRBD1 (6 bases). Germline loops: CDR1 SQVTM, CDR2 ANQGSEA. The CDR3 runs 13 residues. V was clipped by 6 bases and J by 5 bases, with 16 bases between them.

The chain combines TRBV7-9 with TRBJ1-1; weak D call: TRBD1 (5 bases). The CDR3 extends over 15 amino acids. V dropped 1 base and J dropped 1 base, with 10 bases sitting between them. Germline values: CDR1 SEHNR, CDR2 FQNEAQ (reference sequence). The CDR3 region has the DNA TGTGCCAGCAGCTTAGGTGGCGGGGCGAACACTGAAGCTTTCTTT. This codes for CASSLGGGANTEAFF.

This sequence joins TRBV7-8 and TRBJ2-4; 9 bases fit TRBD2. The length of the CDR3 is 14 residues. The germline CDR1 and CDR2 sequences are SGHVS and FQNEAQ. V dropped 1 base and J dropped 8; count of bases not matched to a gene: 3. CDR3 region: CASSLGRGGDIQYF. CDR3 nucleotide sequence: TGTGCCAGCAGCTTAGGCCGCGGGGGGGACATTCAGTACTTC.

The gene calls are TRBV5-5 and TRBJ1-2; D may be TRBD1 (5 bases). This CDR3 is 14 amino acids long. Trimming removed 5 bases at V and 5 bases at J, with 16 bases between. The germline V gene has CDR1 SGHKS and CDR2 YYEKEE (reference sequence). DNA for the CDR3: TGTGCCAGCAGGCCCCAGGGTACTCGTTATGGCTACACCTTC. This gives the protein CASRPQGTRYGYTF.

There are a few counts of this clone. The chain uses TRBV11-1 and TRBJ1-1; possible D gene TRBD1, 5 bases. The V end lost 1 base, the J end lost 0 bases, and 12 bases lay between the germline ends. The CDR3 runs 16 residues. Germline V CDR1 and CDR2: SGHAT, FQDESV (reference sequence). The CDR3 reads CASSLGTRVMNTEAFF. CDR3 in DNA: TGTGCCAGCAGCTTAGGGACCAGGGTGATGAACACTGAAGCTTTCTTT.